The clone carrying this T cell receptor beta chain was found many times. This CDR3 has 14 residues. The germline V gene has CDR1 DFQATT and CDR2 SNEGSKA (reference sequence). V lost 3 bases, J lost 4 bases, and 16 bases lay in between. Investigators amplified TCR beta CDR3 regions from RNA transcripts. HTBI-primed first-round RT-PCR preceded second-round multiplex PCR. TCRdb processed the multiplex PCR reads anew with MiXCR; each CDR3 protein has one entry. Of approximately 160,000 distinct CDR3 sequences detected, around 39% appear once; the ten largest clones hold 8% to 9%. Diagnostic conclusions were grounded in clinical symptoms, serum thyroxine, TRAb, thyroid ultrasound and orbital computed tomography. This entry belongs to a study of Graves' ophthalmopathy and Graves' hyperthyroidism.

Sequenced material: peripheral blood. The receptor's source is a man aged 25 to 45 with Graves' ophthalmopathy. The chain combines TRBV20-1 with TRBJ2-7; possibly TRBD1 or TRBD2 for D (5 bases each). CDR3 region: CSARGEPPRYEQYF. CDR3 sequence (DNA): TGCAGTGCTAGGGGGGAGCCCCCGCGGTACGAGCAGTACTTC.